The T cell receptor (beta chain) under discussion was sequenced for a study of shared clonotypes between healthy human individuals. Whole-study results and caveats: Sequencing depth was expected to influence donor clonotype sharing. Larger estimated richness was generally seen in naive subsets than in memory subsets.

In regard to this clone: Its antigen remains unidentified.

The CDR3 covers 11 residues. The germline gives CDR1 MDHEN, CDR2 SYDVKM. Trimming took 7 bases from V and 11 from J; bases not matched to a gene: 5. Genomic DNA from each subset was divided evenly over several immunoSEQ plates. Profiling relied on immunoSEQ multiplex PCR, and the TCRdb table lists in-frame clones only, not all of them. Found here are 800,000 or so clones, about 96% of them singletons; the top ten hold under 0.3%. Selected positively for CCR7 and CD45RO-negative, naive CD8 cells excluded terminally differentiated effector memory CD45RA+ cells. The clonotype originates from a man aged 25 to 45 in good health. Sequenced material: naive CD8+ T cells sorted from blood. V and J are TRBV28 and TRBJ2-7, with 10 bases identical to TRBD2. The CDR3 sequence: CASNGGLAEYF. CDR3 sequence (DNA): TGTGCCAGCAACGGAGGACTAGCGGAGTACTTC.